This T cell receptor (beta chain) originates from a study of blood T cell repertoires in COVID-19. Across the whole study: The analysed material was cDNA or gDNA that came from T cells, B-cell-depleted T cells, or PBMCs.

This clone was found once. Per the authors' pipeline: The authors estimated nucleated cell counts from reference gene primer amplification. Some clones are missing from TCRdb's copy, which holds only in-frame ones; the method was immunoSEQ multiplex PCR. V and J calls and clone size follow that table, whereas D and trimming were derived from the DNA. Of 210,000 or so clones listed, 85% are singletons. The CDR3 has 15 residues. Trimming removed 4 bases from V and 3 bases from J; junction bases left unmatched: 8. Germline values: CDR1 SGHRS, CDR2 YFSETQ. The source of this sequence is a man aged 45-65 years with COVID-19, enrolled during active disease. The sequenced sample consisted of peripheral blood. J is TRBJ2-5 and V is TRBV5-1, with TRBD1 matching 8 bases. The DNA for the CDR3 is TGCGCCAGCAGCAACCGACAGGGGTCAAAAGAGACCCAGTACTTC. Translating gives CASSNRQGSKETQYF.